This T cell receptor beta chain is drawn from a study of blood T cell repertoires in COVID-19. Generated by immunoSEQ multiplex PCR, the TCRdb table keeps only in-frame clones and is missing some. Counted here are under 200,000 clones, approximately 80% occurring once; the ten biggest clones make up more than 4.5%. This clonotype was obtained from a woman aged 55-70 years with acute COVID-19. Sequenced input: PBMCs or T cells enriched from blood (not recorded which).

CDR3 DNA: TGCGCCAGCAGCCAAGGGCTGGGGCGTCAGCCCCAGCATTTT. Protein sequence: CASSQGLGRQPQHF. The chain combines TRBV4-3 with TRBJ1-5; a weak D match, TRBD1 (5 bases). The ends were cut back, 1 base at V and 6 bases at J, with 10 bases in the middle. This CDR3 is 14 amino acids long. Germline values: CDR1 LGHNA, CDR2 YSLEER.